The T cell receptor (beta chain) described here comes from a study of shared clonotypes between healthy human individuals. V lost 6 bases and J lost 6; bases outside the gene matches: 4. Germline CDR1 reads LNHDA; CDR2 reads SQIVND (reference sequence). The CDR3 totals 14 residues. Generated by immunoSEQ multiplex PCR, the TCRdb table keeps only in-frame clones and is missing some. This table holds 550,000 to 800,000 clones, around two thirds found once. V usage is TRBV19 and J usage is TRBJ2-7; 14 bases map to TRBD2. The TCR was taken from a young woman in good health. Sequencing was performed on memory CD4+ T cells sorted from blood. Subset specified: CD45RA-negative fraction. As DNA, the CDR3 is TGTGCCAGTAGGGGACTAGCGGGAGTTTCCGAGCAGTACTTC. Translating gives CASRGLAGVSEQYF.